A single sample is the source of the 32 T cell receptor beta chains below, sequenced in a study of blood T cell repertoires in COVID-19. Clones were sequenced by immunoSEQ multiplex PCR, and TCRdb holds only the in-frame ones, with some missing. Seen here are about 220,000 clones, about 86% observed once, and the top ten hold roughly 15%. The sequencing input was PBMCs or T cells enriched from blood (not recorded which). The source of these receptors is a woman aged 50 to 65 with acute COVID-19.

This chain links TRBV2 with TRBJ2-1; D perhaps matches TRBD2 (6 bases). The germline V gene encodes CDR1 SNHLY and CDR2 FYNNEI. Trimming shortened V by 3 bases and J by 0 bases, and 9 bases separated the two germline ends. The length of the CDR3 is 15 residues. The CDR3 loop is CASSDVSGSYNEQFF. The CDR3 nucleotides read TGTGCCAGCAGTGATGTTAGCGGCTCCTACAATGAGCAGTTCTTC.

CDR3: CSASVLGTNQPQHF. The CDR3 DNA is TGCAGTGCTAGTGTTTTGGGGACAAATCAGCCCCAGCATTTT. V gene TRBV20-1 combines with J gene TRBJ1-5, with D possibly being TRBD1 (6 bases). V lost 3 bases to trimming and J lost 4 bases, with 13 bases between them. The CDR3 extends over 14 amino acids. Germline V lookup: CDR1 DFQATT, CDR2 SNEGSKA (reference sequence).

This clone was detected only once. The chain employs TRBV5-4 and TRBJ2-7; 9 bases fit TRBD2. CDR1 and CDR2 (germline): SGHNT, YYREEE (reference sequence). The CDR3 totals 15 residues. V gave up 2 bases and J gave up 3 bases; unmatched junction bases: 6. Here the CDR3 reads CASSLGAGGLYEQYF. The CDR3, as DNA: TGTGCCAGCAGCTTAGGAGCGGGAGGCCTCTACGAGCAGTACTTC.

This clone was seen many times. The chain couples TRBV6-5 to TRBJ2-7, with 8 nucleotides matching TRBD2. The germline CDR1 and CDR2 sequences are MNHEY and SVGAGI. The CDR3 extends over 15 amino acids. The V and J ends lost 7 bases and 0 bases, in that order; junction bases with no gene match: 8. The DNA for the CDR3 is TGTGCCAGCACCCCTGAGGCGGGGGGCTCCTACGAGCAGTACTTC. Translated: CASTPEAGGSYEQYF.

The chain recombines TRBV18 with TRBJ1-2, with D hard to call. With 0 bases removed from V and 6 bases from J, the gap between germline ends came to 14 bases. The CDR3 loop spans 15 amino acids. Per the germline V gene, CDR1 is KGHSH and CDR2 is LQKENI. The CDR3 loop reads CASSPPEKVGDGYTF. The DNA for the CDR3 is TGTGCCAGCTCACCACCTGAGAAGGTGGGAGATGGCTACACCTTC.

The chain is built from TRBV18 and TRBJ1-2; no clear D gene. The CDR3 sequence is 12 residues long. CDR1 is KGHSH and CDR2 is LQKENI in the germline V gene. Trimming removed 5 bases at V and 7 bases at J, with 11 bases between. The CDR3 is CASSTREGGYTF. CDR3 coding DNA: TGTGCCAGCTCAACGCGTGAGGGTGGCTACACCTTC. Supplemented by reference TRBV18 and TRBJ1-2, the full variable domain reads NAGVMQNPRHLVRRRGQEARLRCSPMKGHSHVYWYRQLPEEGLKFMVYLQKENIIDESGMPKERFSAEFPKEGPSILRIQQVVRGDSAAYFCASSTREGGYTFGSGTRLTVV.

This chain joins TRBV11-2 and TRBJ2-1; 9 bases map to TRBD2. CDR1 SGHAT and CDR2 FQNNGV come from the germline V gene. The trim removed 1 base at V and 5 bases at J, leaving 3 bases unmatched. The CDR3 spans 15 residues. DNA for the CDR3: TGTGCCAGCAGCTTAGCGCTAGCGGGGAACAATGAGCAGTTCTTC. Its translation is CASSLALAGNNEQFF.

In DNA, the CDR3 is TGTGCCAGCAGTTGGCGGGGCTCTAACTATGGCTACACCTTC. Amino acid sequence: CASSWRGSNYGYTF. This rearrangement joins TRBV27 to TRBJ1-2; maybe TRBD1 (5 bases). CDR1 is MNHEY and CDR2 is SMNVEV in the germline V gene (reference sequence). V dropped 4 bases and J dropped 0 bases, with 9 bases sitting between them. The CDR3 has 14 residues.

V gene TRBV5-1 combines with J gene TRBJ2-3, with unresolved D. The V gene lost 5 bases and the J gene lost 0 bases, with 13 bases spanning the gap. The CDR3 extends over 15 amino acids. CDR1 is SGHRS, CDR2 YFSETQ, per germline. CDR3 coding DNA: TGCGCCAGCAGTATACCTCAGACTAGCACAGATACGCAGTATTTT. Protein sequence: CASSIPQTSTDTQYF.

DNA for the CDR3: TGTGCCAGCAGCCAAGAAAGACAGGAGTACAATGAGCAGTTCTTC. Residues: CASSQERQEYNEQFF. The chain couples TRBV4-2 to TRBJ2-1; possibly TRBD1 for D (6 bases). The CDR3 is 15 amino acids. The germline V and J ends were trimmed by 0 bases and 4 bases, with 10 bases remaining between them. Germline V gene lookup returns CDR1 LGHNA and CDR2 YNFKEQ.

CDR3 nucleotides: TGTGCCAGCAAGACGACAGCTAACTATGGCTACACCTTC. Amino acids: CASKTTANYGYTF. This chain uses TRBV28 with TRBJ1-2, with a possible D match to TRBD1 (5 bases). V lost 7 bases and J 0 bases, leaving 9 bases between the germline ends. Germline CDR1 reads MDHEN; CDR2 reads SYDVKM. The CDR3 length is 13 residues.

CDR3 in DNA: TGTGCCACGACAGGGGCAAGCTCCTACAATGAGCAGTTCTTC. Its translation: CATTGASSYNEQFF. The chain links TRBV28 to TRBJ2-1; the match to TRBD1 covers 8 bases. Trimming cost V 10 bases and J 0 bases; bases outside gene matches: 5. The CDR3 is 14 amino acids. CDR1 is MDHEN, CDR2 SYDVKM, per germline.

The V call is TRBV21-1, the J call TRBJ1-2; the table's D call, TRBD1, was not checked against the DNA. TRBV21-1 is a documented pseudogene. The CDR3 sequence is 13 residues long. CDR3 sequence reads: CASSTVAGNGYTF. DNA of the CDR3: TGTGCCAGCAGCACTGTTGCAGGGAATGGCTACACCTTC.

J is TRBJ1-5 and V is TRBV19, with TRBD1 as a possible D gene (6 bases). The CDR3 extends over 15 amino acids. With 6 bases removed from V and 3 bases from J, the gap between germline ends came to 15 bases. Germline CDR1 and CDR2: LNHDA and SQIVND (reference sequence). The CDR3 sequence is CASRPGQGHNQPQHF. The CDR3 DNA is TGTGCCAGTAGGCCTGGGCAGGGGCACAATCAGCCCCAGCATTTT.

The V gene is TRBV27, the J gene TRBJ1-1; possibly TRBD1 for D (5 bases). The CDR3 spans 15 residues. Between the trimmed V and J ends, which lost 0 bases and 2 bases, there was a span of 10 bases. Germline loops: CDR1 MNHEY, CDR2 SMNVEV (reference sequence). The CDR3 DNA reads TGTGCCAGCAGTTTATCCGGGGGTGCAAACACTGAAGCTTTCTTT. It translates to CASSLSGGANTEAFF.

This chain links TRBV27 with TRBJ2-7, with TRBD1 matching over 11 bases. The V and J ends lost 4 bases and 6 bases, in that order; junction bases with no gene match: 5. Germline loops: CDR1 MNHEY, CDR2 SMNVEV (reference sequence). The CDR3 covers 14 residues. The CDR3 sequence: CASSSRTGGLEQYF. CDR3 coding DNA: TGTGCCAGCAGTTCCCGGACAGGGGGCCTCGAGCAGTACTTC.

The V call is TRBV10-2, the J call TRBJ1-2, with TRBD1 matching over 9 bases. The trim removed 3 bases at V and 1 base at J, leaving 6 bases unmatched. The CDR3 totals 16 residues. CDR1 WSHSY and CDR2 SAAADI come from the germline V gene. The CDR3 nucleotides are TGCGCCAGCAGTGACACAGGGGGCTTAAGTAACTATGGCTACACCTTC. Protein sequence: CASSDTGGLSNYGYTF.

This chain uses TRBV20-1 with TRBJ2-1; D is undetermined. This CDR3 contains 11 residues. CDR1 DFQATT and CDR2 SNEGSKA come from the germline V gene (reference sequence). Trimming removed 6 bases from V and 8 bases from J, with 11 bases in between. CDR3 sequence (DNA): TGCAGTGCCCCCGAGGTTCATGAGCAGTTCTTC. Translation: CSAPEVHEQFF.

This clone was seen a single time. This sequence joins TRBV24-1 and TRBJ2-3, with TRBD1 as a possible D gene (6 bases). This CDR3 is 14 amino acids long. The germline V gene has CDR1 KGHDR and CDR2 SFDVKD. Trimming pared 4 bases from V and 1 base from J, leaving 8 bases between. CDR3 sequence: CATSESGGTDTQYF. CDR3 sequence (DNA): TGTGCCACCAGTGAATCAGGGGGCACAGATACGCAGTATTTT.

This sequence joins TRBV19 and TRBJ1-1; 8 bases are a match to TRBD1. The germline V gene has CDR1 LNHDA and CDR2 SQIVND (reference sequence). With V trimmed by 10 bases and J by 1 base, 8 bases remained unmatched. The CDR3 is made up of 14 amino acids. The CDR3 DNA reads TGTGCCACCCAATGGACAGGGAGGAACACTGAAGCTTTCTTT. Encoded protein: CATQWTGRNTEAFF.

The chain joins TRBV10-3 to TRBJ2-3, with 7 positions matching TRBD2. This CDR3 has 18 amino acids. Germline V lookup: CDR1 ENHRY, CDR2 SYGVKD. V gave up 2 bases and J gave up 3 bases; unmatched junction bases: 14. CDR3 coding DNA: TGTGCCATCAGTGAGGACCCTTATACGGGAGGTAGGACAGATACGCAGTATTTT. The encoded protein is CAISEDPYTGGRTDTQYF.

The V call is TRBV27, the J call TRBJ1-6; maybe TRBD1 (6 bases). The CDR3 totals 15 residues. From germline, CDR1 is MNHEY and CDR2 SMNVEV (reference sequence). The CDR3 DNA reads TGTGCGAGCTCGACAGGTTGGGCCATGGGTTCACCCCTCCACTTT. Its translation: CASSTGWAMGSPLHF.

The gene calls are TRBV28 and TRBJ1-1, with TRBD1 identical over 7 bases. Germline V gene lookup returns CDR1 MDHEN and CDR2 SYDVKM. The CDR3 has 17 residues. The junction had 13 bases not matched to a gene; V was cut back by 6 bases and J by 0 bases. CDR3 nucleotide sequence: TGTGCCAGCAGGGAGCTCCCGGGACAGCGGATGAACACTGAAGCTTTCTTT. Translation: CASRELPGQRMNTEAFF.

The CDR3 region has the DNA TGTGCCAGCTCACCACAGTACCCACGGGAAGCTTTCTTT. As protein: CASSPQYPREAFF. V is TRBV18 and J is TRBJ1-1; D is undetermined. Germline V gives CDR1 KGHSH, CDR2 LQKENI. Trimming removed 1 base from V and 8 bases from J, with 11 bases in between. CDR3 length: 13 residues. The complete variable domain, with remaining parts taken from reference TRBV18 and TRBJ1-1, reads NAGVMQNPRHLVRRRGQEARLRCSPMKGHSHVYWYRQLPEEGLKFMVYLQKENIIDESGMPKERFSAEFPKEGPSILRIQQVVRGDSAAYFCASSPQYPREAFFGQGTRLTVV.

The chain couples TRBV6-6 to TRBJ1-2; TRBD1 matches at 7 bases. The V gene end was trimmed by 6 bases and the J gene end by 4 bases; junction bases not matched to a gene: 5. Germline CDR1 reads MNHNY; CDR2 reads SVGAGI (reference sequence). This CDR3 has 13 amino acids. The CDR3: CASRRDSSYGYTF. CDR3 sequence (DNA): TGTGCCAGCAGGCGGGACAGCTCCTATGGCTACACCTTC.

This rearrangement joins TRBV12-5 to TRBJ2-7; D remains ambiguous. The V end was cut by 3 bases, the J end by 2 bases, with 14 bases between. This CDR3 spans 15 amino acids. Germline values: CDR1 LGHNT, CDR2 FRNRAP. CDR3 bases: TGTGCTAGTGGTTTACCCCGGGTCAGTCCCTACGAGCAGTACTTC. Residues: CASGLPRVSPYEQYF.

This clone was observed once. The genes are TRBV15 and TRBJ1-6; TRBD1 agrees at 10 bases. Germline CDR1 is LNHNV and CDR2 is YYDKDF (reference sequence). V gave up 8 bases and J gave up 0 bases; unmatched junction bases: 1. The CDR3 has 15 amino acids. The chain's CDR3 is CATGDRGSYNSPLHF. The CDR3 DNA sequence: TGTGCCACCGGGGACAGGGGCTCCTATAATTCACCCCTCCACTTT. Full variable domain (rest looked up from reference TRBV15 and TRBJ1-6): DAMVIQNPRYQVTQFGKPVTLSCSQTLNHNVMYWYQQKSSQAPKLLFHYYDKDFNNEADTPDNFQSRRPNTSFCFLDIRSPGLGDTAMYLCATGDRGSYNSPLHFGNGTRLTVT.

This rearrangement joins TRBV9 to TRBJ2-2, with 13 bases aligning to TRBD2. Germline lookup yields CDR1 SGDLS and CDR2 YYNGEE. This CDR3 comprises 17 residues. Unmatched junction bases numbered 10, after V lost 4 bases and J lost 7 bases. CDR3 residues: CASSIGTSGNLIGELFF. In DNA form, the CDR3 reads TGTGCCAGCAGCATTGGGACTAGCGGGAATTTAATCGGGGAGCTGTTTTTT. Together with reference TRBV9 and TRBJ2-2, the CDR3 gives the full variable domain: DSGVTQTPKHLITATGQRVTLRCSPRSGDLSVYWYQQSLDQGLQFLIQYYNGEERAKGNILERFSAQQFPDLHSELNLSSLELGDSALYFCASSIGTSGNLIGELFFGEGSRLTVL.

CDR3 protein: CASTIPGTGDNNTEAFF. The CDR3 DNA reads as TGTGCCAGCACGATACCGGGGACAGGGGACAATAACACTGAAGCTTTCTTT. The chain links TRBV7-9 to TRBJ1-1; the match to TRBD1 covers 10 bases. The germline V gene has CDR1 SEHNR and CDR2 FQNEAQ (reference sequence). The CDR3 has 17 amino acids. Trimming removed 7 bases from V and 2 bases from J; junction bases left unmatched: 13.

The V gene is TRBV11-2, the J gene TRBJ1-3; D remains ambiguous. There are 15 residues in the CDR3. V dropped 5 bases and J dropped 0 bases, with 11 bases sitting between them. Germline values: CDR1 SGHAT, CDR2 FQNNGV. The CDR3 region has the DNA TGTGCCAGCAGCCTTGAGACACTCTCTGGAAACACCATATATTTT. This encodes CASSLETLSGNTIYF.

This clone was seen a handful of times. The chain links TRBV18 to TRBJ2-1, with 11 bases fitting TRBD2. J lost 9 bases, V lost 4 bases, and 8 bases had no gene match. Germline CDR1 and CDR2: KGHSH and LQKENI. The CDR3 consists of 15 residues. This CDR3 reads CASSRPFSGRGEQFF. The DNA for the CDR3 is TGTGCCAGCTCACGACCTTTTAGCGGGAGGGGTGAGCAGTTCTTC.

This chain uses TRBV7-9 with TRBJ1-2; D gene uncertain. This CDR3 region has 13 residues. V was clipped by 5 bases and J by 4 bases, with 11 bases between them. The germline gives CDR1 SEHNR, CDR2 FQNEAQ (reference sequence). CDR3 DNA sequence: TGTGCCAGCAGCCAATTCTCCAGCTATGGCTACACCTTC. Its protein product is CASSQFSSYGYTF. Full variable domain (outside the CDR3, taken from reference TRBV7-9 and TRBJ1-2): DTGVSQNPRHKITKRGQNVTFRCDPISEHNRLYWYRQTLGQGPEFLTYFQNEAQLEKSRLLSDRFSAERPKGSFSTLEIQRTEQGDSAMYLCASSQFSSYGYTFGSGTRLTVV.